These 28 T cell receptor beta chains share one sample of origin, sequenced in a study of blood T cell repertoires in COVID-19. TCRdb's table, derived via immunoSEQ multiplex PCR, lists solely in-frame clones and lacks some. The table has roughly 250,000 clones, about 80% seen once. Sequenced: peripheral blood. All receptors derive from a person aged 65 to 85 with COVID-19, enrolled during active disease.

Notes on this clone: An end of the junction does not agree with germline; a read error may underlie this. J is TRBJ1-2 and V is TRBV4-1, with TRBD1 identical over 8 bases. This CDR3 has 16 residues. Germline V CDR1 and CDR2: MGHRA, YSYEKL. The CDR3: CASSEEVTGGNYGYTF. The CDR3 nucleotides are TGCGCCAGCAGCGAAGAAGTAACAGGGGGAAACTATGGCTACACCTTC.

This chain connects TRBV7-2 to TRBJ2-5, with D maybe TRBD1 (5 bases). The CDR3 contains 14 residues. Germline V gene sequence: CDR1 SGHTA, CDR2 FQGNSA. V lost 1 base and J lost 5, with 11 bases in between. The CDR3 region has the DNA TGTGCCAGCAGCTTAGTTCAGGGCGGCGAGACCCAGTACTTC. This sequence encodes CASSLVQGGETQYF.

The chain employs TRBV29-1 and TRBJ1-5; D perhaps matches TRBD1 (5 bases). Germline assignment: CDR1 SQVTM and CDR2 ANQGSEA. The V end was cut by 4 bases, the J end by 1 base, with 8 bases between. This CDR3 contains 13 residues. CDR3 bases: TGCAGCGTTGCCCAGGGCAGCAATCAGCCCCAGCATTTT. This codes for CSVAQGSNQPQHF.

This CDR3 reads CASSTPGLAGGRNTQYF. In DNA, the CDR3 is TGTGCCAGCAGCACACCCGGACTAGCGGGGGGGCGGAATACGCAGTATTTT. The chain uses TRBV7-3 and TRBJ2-3; 15 nucleotides line up with TRBD2. With 5 bases clipped from V and 7 bases from J, the junction kept 10 bases outside the gene matches. The CDR3 sequence is 17 residues long. The germline CDR1 and CDR2 sequences are SGHTA and FQGTGA.

The DNA of the CDR3 is TGTGCCAGCAGCCCCCCCGTAAGGGGACAGGGCAATCAGCCCCAGCATTTT. This gives the protein CASSPPVRGQGNQPQHF. This chain joins TRBV5-5 and TRBJ1-5, with 8 bases fitting TRBD1. The CDR3 is 17 residues long. Germline CDR1 reads SGHKS; CDR2 reads YYEKEE (reference sequence). The V segment lost 4 bases and the J segment 2 bases; nucleotides outside the gene matches: 11.

The chain employs TRBV12-2 and TRBJ1-5; the D segment call TRBD1 is taken from the table without a DNA check. TRBV12-2 is tagged as a pseudogene. The CDR3 runs to 17 residues. In DNA form, the CDR3 reads TGTGCAAGTCGCTTAGATACAGGGTCGAGGAGCAATCAGCCCCAGCATTTT. Protein: CASRLDTGSRSNQPQHF.

CDR3 DNA sequence: TGTGCCAGCAGCGTTCCCCGAACTAGCGGCATGAGGAGTGCCTACAATGAGCAGTTCTTC. Translating gives CASSVPRTSGMRSAYNEQFF. The chain couples TRBV9 to TRBJ2-1; 8 bases fit TRBD2. Germline CDR1 is SGDLS and CDR2 is YYNGEE. Trimming took 2 bases from V and 2 from J; bases not matched to a gene: 18. The CDR3 extends over 20 amino acids.

Remarks on this clone: Within the sample, other DNA sequences also encode this same CDR3. The V call is TRBV5-1, the J call TRBJ2-2, with TRBD1 as a possible D gene (5 bases). Trimming left V 0 bases short and J 8 bases short, with 17 bases between. The germline V gene encodes CDR1 SGHRS and CDR2 YFSETQ. This CDR3 spans 16 amino acids. DNA of the CDR3: TGCGCCAGCAGCTTGGCGGCAGGGAAGGTGACTGGGGAGCTGTTTTTT. This encodes CASSLAAGKVTGELFF.

V and J are TRBV5-4 and TRBJ1-1; the D is unclear. There are 15 residues in the CDR3. The germline V gene encodes CDR1 SGHNT and CDR2 YYREEE (reference sequence). V gave up 2 bases and J gave up 11 bases, with 22 bases separating them. The CDR3 spells CASSLSYDGREGAFF. The CDR3, as DNA: TGTGCCAGCAGCTTATCCTATGATGGGAGGGAGGGTGCTTTCTTT.

The V gene is TRBV7-9, the J gene TRBJ1-6, with D possibly TRBD1 on 6 matching bases. CDR3 length equals 13 residues. Germline assignment: CDR1 SEHNR and CDR2 FQNEAQ (reference sequence). V lost 5 bases, J lost 9 bases, and 11 bases lay in between. The CDR3 bases are TGTGCCAGCAGCGAAAACAGGGCTTCACCCCTCCACTTT. It codes for CASSENRASPLHF.

This clone was counted a single time. This chain joins TRBV27 and TRBJ1-4, with D possibly TRBD1 on 5 matching bases. The CDR3 runs to 12 residues. Germline lookup yields CDR1 MNHEY and CDR2 SMNVEV (reference sequence). V was shortened by 6 bases and J by 7 bases, with 9 bases between the two germline ends. The CDR3 DNA sequence: TGTGCCAGCAGCCAGGGCGGTGAAAAACTGTTTTTT. Protein sequence: CASSQGGEKLFF.

V gene TRBV6-2 or TRBV6-3 combines with J gene TRBJ2-2; the D gene is possibly TRBD2 (6 bases). Germline V gene data show CDR1 as MNHEY and CDR2 as SVGEGT. V was clipped by 2 bases and J by 5 bases, with 9 bases between them. The CDR3 sequence is 14 residues long. The CDR3 protein is CASSYGGWTGELFF. Written as DNA, the CDR3 is TGTGCCAGCAGTTACGGAGGGTGGACCGGGGAGCTGTTTTTT.

This chain uses TRBV27 with TRBJ2-7, with 11 bases identical to TRBD2. The CDR3 is 14 amino acids. CDR1 and CDR2 (germline): MNHEY, SMNVEV (reference sequence). V gave up 6 bases and J gave up 5 bases; unmatched junction bases: 6. The CDR3 is CASRLAGGDHEQYF. CDR3 sequence (DNA): TGTGCCAGCAGGTTAGCGGGAGGGGACCACGAGCAGTACTTC.

The V call is TRBV24-1, the J call TRBJ2-5; D is ambiguous. Germline CDR1 and CDR2: KGHDR and SFDVKD. V dropped 2 bases and J dropped 5 bases, with 11 bases sitting between them. The CDR3 is 14 residues long. CDR3 sequence: CATSDSLPRETQYF. The DNA of the CDR3 is TGTGCCACCAGTGATTCCCTACCTCGTGAGACCCAGTACTTC.

This chain connects TRBV5-6 to TRBJ1-2; 7 bases match TRBD1. This CDR3 spans 15 amino acids. The V and J ends lost 5 bases and 5 bases, in that order; junction bases with no gene match: 12. The germline CDR1 and CDR2 sequences are SGHDT and YYEEEE. CDR3 sequence: CASRPTGTSTYGYTF. CDR3 nucleotide sequence: TGTGCCAGCAGACCGACAGGGACCTCGACGTATGGCTACACCTTC.

The V call is TRBV7-7, the J call TRBJ2-1; TRBD1 matches at 9 bases. CDR1 and CDR2 (germline): SSHAT, FNYEAQ (reference sequence). The V segment lost 5 bases and the J segment 6 bases; nucleotides outside the gene matches: 8. This CDR3 contains 15 residues. CDR3 protein: CASSPPGQGTNEQFF. The CDR3 DNA is TGTGCCAGCAGCCCGCCGGGACAGGGAACCAATGAGCAGTTCTTC.

The chain carries TRBV28 and TRBJ1-2, with a tentative D call TRBD1 (6 bases). The CDR3 sequence is 13 residues long. The V gene's germline CDR1 is MDHEN and CDR2 SYDVKM. V was clipped by 6 bases and J by 4 bases, with 12 bases between them. CDR3 sequence: CASRQGLGYGYTF. The CDR3 nucleotides read TGTGCCAGCAGACAGGGTTTGGGCTATGGCTACACCTTC.

CDR3 in DNA: TGTGCCAGCAAGGTTGATAGCGGGATGGATGAGCAGTTCTTC. Translating gives CASKVDSGMDEQFF. The rearrangement uses TRBV6-4 and TRBJ2-1, with 8 positions matching TRBD2. CDR1 and CDR2 from the germline V gene are MRHNA and SNTAGT. CDR3 length: 14 residues. V gave up 7 bases and J gave up 8 bases; unmatched junction bases: 10.

This clone was seen a handful of times. This chain joins TRBV6-5 and TRBJ2-7, with unresolved D. The CDR3 sequence is 11 residues long. Trimming cost V 8 bases and J 2 bases, with 7 bases left between them. Germline values: CDR1 MNHEY, CDR2 SVGAGI. The DNA of the CDR3 is TGTGCCAGCGGCCATGCCTACGAGCAGTACTTC. Translation: CASGHAYEQYF.

A remark on this clone: This sample includes further DNA sequences coding for the same CDR3. This sequence joins TRBV4-3 and TRBJ1-2; D is possibly TRBD1 (5 bases). CDR1 is LGHNA, CDR2 YSLEER, per germline. V was pared by 3 bases and J by 2 bases, with 10 bases between. CDR3 length: 14 residues. CDR3 in DNA: TGCGCCAGCAGCCAGGGACTCGCGAACTATGGCTACACCTTC. Its translation: CASSQGLANYGYTF.

CDR3 bases: TGTGCCAGCAGCGCGTTAGCTGCGAGCACAGATACGCAGTATTTT. Protein: CASSALAASTDTQYF. The chain has TRBV5-4 and TRBJ2-3; no clear D. Germline CDR1 is SGHNT and CDR2 is YYREEE (reference sequence). The CDR3 length is 15 residues. Trimming stripped 4 bases from V and 0 bases from J, with 12 bases between.

The chain links TRBV5-6 to TRBJ1-2, with 8 bases that match TRBD1. Germline V gene lookup returns CDR1 SGHDT and CDR2 YYEEEE. This CDR3 has 13 residues. Losses at the gene ends were 0 bases for V and 10 bases for J; bases not matched to a gene: 5. Here the CDR3 reads CASSLGTGMDYTF. The CDR3, as DNA: TGTGCCAGCAGCTTGGGGACAGGGATGGACTACACCTTC.

The chain employs TRBV19 and TRBJ1-5, with TRBD1 matching 9 bases. Trimming at V came to 4 bases and at J to 2 bases, leaving 9 bases not matched to a gene. CDR1 is LNHDA and CDR2 is SQIVND in the germline V gene (reference sequence). The CDR3 length is 17 residues. CDR3 protein: CASSTGTGWGGNQPQHF. The CDR3 DNA is TGTGCCAGTAGTACCGGGACAGGGTGGGGTGGCAATCAGCCCCAGCATTTT.

This clone was observed once. V is TRBV10-3 and J is TRBJ2-2; D is unclear. Trimming took 7 bases from V and 4 from J, leaving 13 bases between them. Per germline, CDR1 ENHRY and CDR2 SYGVKD. The CDR3 contains 14 residues. The CDR3 sequence: CAITRSWATGELFF. In DNA form, the CDR3 reads TGTGCCATCACCAGGTCCTGGGCCACCGGGGAGCTGTTTTTT.

The chain carries TRBV3-1 (or the pseudogene TRBV3-2) and TRBJ2-7; 7 positions agree with TRBD2. With V trimmed by 1 base and J by 4 bases, 7 bases remained unmatched. CDR3 length equals 15 residues. From germline, CDR1 is LGHDT and CDR2 YNNKEL (reference sequence). The CDR3 bases are TGTGCCAGCAGCCAAGGTGTGGGAGGGGAATACGAGCAGTACTTC. This sequence encodes CASSQGVGGEYEQYF.

The CDR3, as DNA: TGTGCCAGCAGCCAAACTACGACAGGGGTTGTCGAAGGCTACACCTTC. Its protein product is CASSQTTTGVVEGYTF. This chain uses TRBV16 with TRBJ1-2; 8 bases map to TRBD1. CDR1 KGHSY and CDR2 FQNENV come from the germline V gene. This CDR3 is 16 amino acids long. V shed 2 bases, J shed 8 bases, and the junction held 13 bases outside the gene matches.

The J gene is TRBJ2-7, the V gene TRBV19, with 8 bases aligning to TRBD1. The germline CDR1 and CDR2 sequences are LNHDA and SQIVND (reference sequence). The V gene end was trimmed by 3 bases and the J gene end by 5 bases; junction bases not matched to a gene: 12. The CDR3 consists of 16 residues. As DNA, the CDR3 is TGTGCCAGTAGTATTTCCATGGGGACAGGACACCACGAGCAGTACTTC. Amino acid sequence: CASSISMGTGHHEQYF.

This chain uses TRBV27 with TRBJ2-3; weak D call: TRBD1 (6 bases). Trimming left V 5 bases short and J 4 bases short, with 16 bases between. The CDR3 length is 15 residues. The germline V gene encodes CDR1 MNHEY and CDR2 SMNVEV (reference sequence). The CDR3 loop is CASSPLTGFPDTQYF. The CDR3 coding sequence is TGTGCCAGCAGTCCCCTGACAGGTTTCCCAGATACGCAGTATTTT.